This T cell receptor (beta chain) was found in a study of neurological immune-mediated disorders. One entry per CDR3 protein, called by TCRdb with MiXCR from the 5' RACE reads. Of tens of thousands of distinct CDR3 sequences listed, roughly 5% are singletons. This clonotype was seen ten or more times. No antigen is known for it. Germline V gene data show CDR1 as MGHRA and CDR2 as YSYEKL. V lost 2 bases, J lost 4 bases, and 15 bases lay in between. The CDR3 runs 16 residues. Regarding the study as a whole: Private repertoires in all groups were suggested, as expanded clones shared no CDR3 amino acid sequences across subjects. HTLV-1-associated myelopathy led in TCR clonal expansion, while multiple sclerosis ranked lowest, below healthy controls.

V gene TRBV4-1 combines with J gene TRBJ1-5; D uncertain. Sequenced: PBMCs. This sequence originates from a human donor with multiple sclerosis. The donor label of this sample is uncertain. Written as DNA, the CDR3 is TGCGCCAGCAGCCAATCCGGAACGCCGGGTAATCAGCCCCAGCATTTT. It translates to CASSQSGTPGNQPQHF.